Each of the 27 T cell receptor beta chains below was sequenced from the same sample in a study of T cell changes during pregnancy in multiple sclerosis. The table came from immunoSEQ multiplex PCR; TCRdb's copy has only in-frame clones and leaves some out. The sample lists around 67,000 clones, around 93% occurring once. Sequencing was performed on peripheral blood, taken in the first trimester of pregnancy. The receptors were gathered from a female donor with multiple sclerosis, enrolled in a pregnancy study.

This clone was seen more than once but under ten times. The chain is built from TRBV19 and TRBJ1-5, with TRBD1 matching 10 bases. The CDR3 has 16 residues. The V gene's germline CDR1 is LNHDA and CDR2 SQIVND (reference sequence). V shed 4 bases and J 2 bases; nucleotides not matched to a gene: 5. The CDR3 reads CASSNDRGRGNQPQHF. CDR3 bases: TGTGCCAGTAGTAACGACAGGGGGCGCGGCAATCAGCCCCAGCATTTT.

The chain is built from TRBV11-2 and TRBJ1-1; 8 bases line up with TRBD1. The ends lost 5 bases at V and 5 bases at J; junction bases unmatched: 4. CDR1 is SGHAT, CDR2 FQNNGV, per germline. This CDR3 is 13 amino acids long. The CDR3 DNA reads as TGTGCCAGCAGCCCAGGGGGCGGAACTGAAGCTTTCTTT. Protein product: CASSPGGGTEAFF. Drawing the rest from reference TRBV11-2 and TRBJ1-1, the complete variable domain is EAGVAQSPRYKIIEKRQSVAFWCNPISGHATLYWYQQILGQGPKLLIQFQNNGVVDDSQLPKDRFSAERLKGVDSTLKIQPAKLEDSAVYLCASSPGGGTEAFFGQGTRLTVV.

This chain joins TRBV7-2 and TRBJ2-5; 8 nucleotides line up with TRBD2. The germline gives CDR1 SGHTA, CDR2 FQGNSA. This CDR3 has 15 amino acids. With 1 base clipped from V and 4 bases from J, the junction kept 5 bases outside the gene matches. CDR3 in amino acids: CASSLDGRVRETQYF. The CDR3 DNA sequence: TGTGCCAGCAGCTTAGACGGGAGGGTGAGAGAGACCCAGTACTTC. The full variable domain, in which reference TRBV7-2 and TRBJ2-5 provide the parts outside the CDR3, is GAGVSQSPSNKVTEKGKDVELRCDPISGHTALYWYRQSLGQGLEFLIYFQGNSAPDKSGLPSDRFSAERTGGSVSTLTIQRTQQEDSAVYLCASSLDGRVRETQYFGPGTRLLVL.

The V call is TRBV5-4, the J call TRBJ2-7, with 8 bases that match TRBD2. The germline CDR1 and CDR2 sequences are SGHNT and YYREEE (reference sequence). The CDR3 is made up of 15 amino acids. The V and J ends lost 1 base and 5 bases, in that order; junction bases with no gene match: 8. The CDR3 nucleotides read TGTGCCAGCAGCTTGATCGGACTAGCAGAAGACGAGCAGTACTTC. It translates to CASSLIGLAEDEQYF.

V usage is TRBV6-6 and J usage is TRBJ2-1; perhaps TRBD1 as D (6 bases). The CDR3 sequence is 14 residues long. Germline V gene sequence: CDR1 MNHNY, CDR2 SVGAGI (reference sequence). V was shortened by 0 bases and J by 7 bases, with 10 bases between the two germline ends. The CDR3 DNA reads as TGTGCCAGCAGTTACTCGCAAGGGGGTAATGAGCAGTTCTTC. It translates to CASSYSQGGNEQFF.

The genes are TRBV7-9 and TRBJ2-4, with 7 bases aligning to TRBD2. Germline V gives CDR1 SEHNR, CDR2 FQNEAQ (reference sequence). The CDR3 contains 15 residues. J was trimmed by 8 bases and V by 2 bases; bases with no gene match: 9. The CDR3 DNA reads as TGTGCCAGCAGCTTACCACTAGCGCCGGGGGACATTCAGTACTTC. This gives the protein CASSLPLAPGDIQYF.

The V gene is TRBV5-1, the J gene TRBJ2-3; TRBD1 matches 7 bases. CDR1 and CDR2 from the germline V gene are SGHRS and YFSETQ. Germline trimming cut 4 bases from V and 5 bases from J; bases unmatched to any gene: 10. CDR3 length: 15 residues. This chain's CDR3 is CASSTGTARQDTQYF. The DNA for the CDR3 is TGCGCCAGCAGCACCGGGACAGCCAGACAAGATACGCAGTATTTT.

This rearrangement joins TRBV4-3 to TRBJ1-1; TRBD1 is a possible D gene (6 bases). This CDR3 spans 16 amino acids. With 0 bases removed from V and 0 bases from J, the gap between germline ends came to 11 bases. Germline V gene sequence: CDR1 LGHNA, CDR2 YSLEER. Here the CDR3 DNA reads TGCGCCAGCAGCCAAGATCGAGGGGGGGTGAACACTGAAGCTTTCTTT. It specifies CASSQDRGGVNTEAFF.

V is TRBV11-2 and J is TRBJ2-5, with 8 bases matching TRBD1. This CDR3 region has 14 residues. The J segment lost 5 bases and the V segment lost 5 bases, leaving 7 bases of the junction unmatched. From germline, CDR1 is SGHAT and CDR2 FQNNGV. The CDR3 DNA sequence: TGTGCCAGCAGCCCCGGACAGGGTGTGGAGACCCAGTACTTC. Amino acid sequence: CASSPGQGVETQYF.

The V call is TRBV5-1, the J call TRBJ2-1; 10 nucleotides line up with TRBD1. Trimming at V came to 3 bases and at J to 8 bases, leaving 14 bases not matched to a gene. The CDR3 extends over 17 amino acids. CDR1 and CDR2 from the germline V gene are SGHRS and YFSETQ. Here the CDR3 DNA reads TGCGCCAGCAGCTATGGGGACAGGGGATTGGCAATCGATGAGCAGTTCTTC. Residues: CASSYGDRGLAIDEQFF. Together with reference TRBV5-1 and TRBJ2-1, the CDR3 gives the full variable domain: KAGVTQTPRYLIKTRGQQVTLSCSPISGHRSVSWYQQTPGQGLQFLFEYFSETQRNKGNFPGRFSGRQFSNSRSEMNVSTLELGDSALYLCASSYGDRGLAIDEQFFGPGTRLTVL.

The CDR3 DNA sequence: TGTGCCATCAGTGAGACAAGGACAGGGGCCCATCCAGGAAAACTGTTTTTT. It is translated as CAISETRTGAHPGKLFF. The chain couples TRBV10-3 to TRBJ1-4, with 9 bases that match TRBD1. Germline CDR1 ENHRY, CDR2 SYGVKD. The J segment lost 10 bases and the V segment lost 2 bases, leaving 14 bases of the junction unmatched. The CDR3 has 17 residues.

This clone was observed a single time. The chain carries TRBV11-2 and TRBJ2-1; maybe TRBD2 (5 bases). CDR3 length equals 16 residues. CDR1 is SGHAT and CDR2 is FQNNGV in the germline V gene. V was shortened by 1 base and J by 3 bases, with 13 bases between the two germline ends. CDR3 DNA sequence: TGTGCCAGCAGCTTAGTAGTAGCGCGACACTACAATGAGCAGTTCTTC. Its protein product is CASSLVVARHYNEQFF. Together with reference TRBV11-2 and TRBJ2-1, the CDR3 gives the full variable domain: EAGVAQSPRYKIIEKRQSVAFWCNPISGHATLYWYQQILGQGPKLLIQFQNNGVVDDSQLPKDRFSAERLKGVDSTLKIQPAKLEDSAVYLCASSLVVARHYNEQFFGPGTRLTVL.

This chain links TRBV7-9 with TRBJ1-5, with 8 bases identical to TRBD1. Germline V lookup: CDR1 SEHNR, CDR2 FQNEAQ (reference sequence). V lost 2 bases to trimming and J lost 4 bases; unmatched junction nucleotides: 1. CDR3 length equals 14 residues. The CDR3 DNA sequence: TGTGCCAGCAGCTTAACAGGGGGGAATCAGCCCCAGCATTTT. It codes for CASSLTGGNQPQHF. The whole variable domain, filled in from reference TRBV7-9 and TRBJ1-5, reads DTGVSQNPRHKITKRGQNVTFRCDPISEHNRLYWYRQTLGQGPEFLTYFQNEAQLEKSRLLSDRFSAERPKGSFSTLEIQRTEQGDSAMYLCASSLTGGNQPQHFGDGTRLSIL.

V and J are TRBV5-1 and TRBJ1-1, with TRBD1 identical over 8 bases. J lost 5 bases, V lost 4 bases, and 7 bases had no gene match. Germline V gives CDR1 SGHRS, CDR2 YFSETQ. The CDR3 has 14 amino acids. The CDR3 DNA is TGCGCCAGCAGCACTTCGACAGGGGTGACTGAAGCTTTCTTT. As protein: CASSTSTGVTEAFF.

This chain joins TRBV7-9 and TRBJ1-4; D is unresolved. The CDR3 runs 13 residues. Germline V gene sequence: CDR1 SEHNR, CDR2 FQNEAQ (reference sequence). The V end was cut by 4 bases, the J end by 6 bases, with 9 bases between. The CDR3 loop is CASSSREYEKLFF. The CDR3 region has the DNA TGTGCCAGCAGCTCCCGAGAATATGAAAAACTGTTTTTT.

The CDR3 DNA reads as TGTGCCAGCAGTTTACTCGGCCAAGAGACCCAGTACTTC. This sequence encodes CASSLLGQETQYF. The chain recombines TRBV27 with TRBJ2-5; D uncertain. Trimming pared 2 bases from V and 1 base from J, leaving 5 bases between. Germline CDR1 MNHEY, CDR2 SMNVEV (reference sequence). This CDR3 is 13 amino acids long.

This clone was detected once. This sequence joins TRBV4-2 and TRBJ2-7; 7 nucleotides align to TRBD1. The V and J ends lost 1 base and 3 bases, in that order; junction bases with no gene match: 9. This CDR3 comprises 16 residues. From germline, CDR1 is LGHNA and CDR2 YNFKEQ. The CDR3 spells CASSQAPLGGLYEQYF. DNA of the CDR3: TGTGCCAGCAGCCAAGCTCCACTAGGGGGCCTCTACGAGCAGTACTTC.

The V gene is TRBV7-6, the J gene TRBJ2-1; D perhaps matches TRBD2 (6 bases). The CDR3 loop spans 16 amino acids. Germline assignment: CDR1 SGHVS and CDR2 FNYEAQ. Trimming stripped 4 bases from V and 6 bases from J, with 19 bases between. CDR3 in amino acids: CASSSPFGGMVNEQFF. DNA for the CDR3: TGTGCCAGCAGCTCCCCTTTCGGAGGGATGGTCAATGAGCAGTTCTTC.

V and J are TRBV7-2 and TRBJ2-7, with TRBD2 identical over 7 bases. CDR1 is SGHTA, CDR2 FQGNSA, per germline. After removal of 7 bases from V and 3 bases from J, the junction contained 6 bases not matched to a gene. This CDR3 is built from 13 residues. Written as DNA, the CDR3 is TGTGCCAGCACCAAGGGCGGGGGCTACGAGCAGTACTTC. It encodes CASTKGGGYEQYF.

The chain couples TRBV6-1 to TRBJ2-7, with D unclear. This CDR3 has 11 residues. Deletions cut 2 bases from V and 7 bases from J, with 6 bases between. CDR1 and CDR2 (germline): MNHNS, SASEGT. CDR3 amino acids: CASSESLEQYF. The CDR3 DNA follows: TGTGCCAGCAGTGAATCGTTGGAGCAGTACTTC.

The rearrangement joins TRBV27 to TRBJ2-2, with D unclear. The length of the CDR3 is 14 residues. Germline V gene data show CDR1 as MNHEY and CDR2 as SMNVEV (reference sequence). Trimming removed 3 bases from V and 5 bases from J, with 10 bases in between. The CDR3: CASSFFYQTGELFF. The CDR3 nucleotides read TGTGCCAGCAGTTTTTTCTATCAAACCGGGGAGCTGTTTTTT.

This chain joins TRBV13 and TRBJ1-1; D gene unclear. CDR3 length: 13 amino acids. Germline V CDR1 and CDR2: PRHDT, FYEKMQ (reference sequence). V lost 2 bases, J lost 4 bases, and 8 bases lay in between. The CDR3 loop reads CASSLPPGTEAFF. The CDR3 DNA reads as TGTGCCAGCAGCTTACCCCCCGGCACTGAAGCTTTCTTT.

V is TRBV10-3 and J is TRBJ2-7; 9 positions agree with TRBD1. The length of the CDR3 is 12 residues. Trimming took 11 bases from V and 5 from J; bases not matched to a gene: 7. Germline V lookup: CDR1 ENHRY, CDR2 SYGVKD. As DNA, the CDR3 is TGTGCCGCAGGACAGGGGATTCACGAGCAGTACTTC. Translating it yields CAAGQGIHEQYF.

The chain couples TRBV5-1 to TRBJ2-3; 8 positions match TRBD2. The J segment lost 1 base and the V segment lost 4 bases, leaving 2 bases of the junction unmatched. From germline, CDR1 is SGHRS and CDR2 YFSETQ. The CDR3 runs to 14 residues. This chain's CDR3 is CASSGTRGTDTQYF. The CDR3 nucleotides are TGCGCCAGCAGCGGGACTAGGGGCACAGATACGCAGTATTTT.

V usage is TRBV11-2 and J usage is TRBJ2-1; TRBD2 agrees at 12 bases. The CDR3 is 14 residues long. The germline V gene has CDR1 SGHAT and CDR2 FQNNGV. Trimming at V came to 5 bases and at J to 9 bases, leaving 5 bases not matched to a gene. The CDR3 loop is CASSRLAGGPEQFF. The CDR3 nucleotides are TGTGCCAGCAGCCGCCTAGCGGGAGGGCCTGAGCAGTTCTTC.

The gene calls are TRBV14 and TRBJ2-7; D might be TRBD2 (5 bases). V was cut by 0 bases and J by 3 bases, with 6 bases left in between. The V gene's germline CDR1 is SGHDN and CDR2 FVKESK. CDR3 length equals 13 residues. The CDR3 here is CASSQDAGYEQYF. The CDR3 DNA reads TGTGCCAGCAGCCAAGATGCGGGCTACGAGCAGTACTTC.

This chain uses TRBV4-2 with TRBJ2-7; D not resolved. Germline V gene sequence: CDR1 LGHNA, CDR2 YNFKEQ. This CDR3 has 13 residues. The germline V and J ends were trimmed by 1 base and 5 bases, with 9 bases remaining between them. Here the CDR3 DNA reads TGTGCCAGCAGCCAAGTAGGCGGAAACGAGCAGTACTTC. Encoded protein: CASSQVGGNEQYF.